This TCR beta chain was found in a study of CD8+CD57+ T cells in acquired aplastic anemia. Sequenced patients had shown CD8+CD57+ cell expansion by flow cytometry. CDR3 and TCR beta VDJ profiling relied on genomic DNA as the template. TCRdb fed the reads into MiXCR, producing one record per CDR3 protein. The data hold over 150,000 distinct CDR3 sequences, with approximately 52% observed a single time. Germline CDR1 and CDR2: KGHDR and SFDVKD. CDR3 length: 12 amino acids. Between the trimmed V and J ends, which lost 3 bases and 4 bases, there was a span of 6 bases. This chain links TRBV24-1 with TRBJ2-7; no firm D call. The sequence was collected from a human donor with aplastic anemia. Sequences were obtained from sorted CD4+, CD8+, or CD8+CD57+ T cells (not recorded which) from PBMCs. This CDR3 reads CATSDGPYEQYF. The CDR3 DNA sequence: TGTGCCACCAGTGATGGACCGTACGAGCAGTACTTC.